A selection of T cell receptor beta chains follows, all from one sample in a study of T cells of healthy individuals. MiXCR, applied by TCRdb to the 5' RACE reads, yields one record per CDR3 protein. The sample carries tens of thousands of distinct CDR3 sequences, about 17% recorded once. The source is a human donor in good health. The CDR3 runs from the conserved cysteine through the conserved F or W. A D gene is named only where the DNA matches it firmly. Only some rows state a clone size, as once, few, many or a class for expanded clones.

D gene,V gene,J gene,clone size,CDR3 protein,CDR3 DNA
-,TRBV7-9,TRBJ2-3,many,CASSLQRTDTQYF,TGTGCCAGCAGCTTACAGCGCACAGATACGCAGTATTTT
-,TRBV4-1,TRBJ2-6,many,CASSQDWAAGSSGANVLTF,TGCGCCAGCAGCCAAGATTGGGCAGCCGGTAGCTCTGGGGCCAACGTCCTGACTTTC
-,TRBV7-2,TRBJ2-1,many,CATLAQNSYNEQFF,TGTGCCACTTTAGCTCAAAACTCCTACAATGAGCAGTTCTTC
-,TRBV10-3,TRBJ2-3,many,CAISETGQTTDTQYF,TGTGCCATCAGTGAGACAGGACAGACCACAGATACGCAGTATTTT
TRBD2,TRBV3-1,TRBJ2-1,few,CASSQLSRLAGDDEQFF,TGTGCCAGCAGCCAACTATCCAGACTAGCGGGAGACGATGAGCAGTTCTTC
TRBD2,TRBV28,TRBJ2-7,-,CASSPTSGSGEQYF,TGTGCCAGCAGCCCTACTAGCGGGAGCGGCGAGCAGTACTTC
-,TRBV20-1,TRBJ2-5,-,CSADQGETQYF,TGCAGTGCTGATCAGGGAGAGACCCAGTACTTC
-,TRBV2,TRBJ1-2,few,CASSDGAYGYTF,TGTGCCAGCAGTGACGGGGCCTATGGCTACACCTTC
-,TRBV12-3/TRBV12-4,TRBJ2-5,once,CASSPELGETQYF,TGTGCCAGCAGTCCGGAGCTAGGAGAGACCCAGTACTTC
-,TRBV4-1,TRBJ1-2,-,CASSQEPGNYGYTF,TGCGCCAGCAGCCAAGAGCCGGGGAACTATGGCTACACCTTC
-,TRBV10-3,TRBJ1-5,few,CAISESQGWGAGNQPQHF,TGTGCCATCAGTGAGTCGCAAGGCTGGGGCGCGGGCAATCAGCCCCAGCATTTT
-,TRBV15,TRBJ1-5,medium-sized,CATSRDQGGTQPQHF,TGTGCCACCAGCAGAGATCAAGGGGGGACTCAGCCCCAGCATTTT
-,TRBV6-2/TRBV6-3,TRBJ2-3,-,CASRLGDTQYF,TGTGCCAGCAGGCTGGGGGATACGCAGTATTTT
TRBD2,TRBV6-5,TRBJ2-1,many,CASSGGLANEQFF,TGTGCCAGCAGCGGGGGACTAGCGAATGAGCAGTTCTTC
TRBD2,TRBV15,TRBJ2-3,many,CATSRDGLAGTDTQYF,TGTGCCACCAGCAGAGATGGACTAGCTGGTACAGATACGCAGTATTTT
-,TRBV29-1,TRBJ2-7,-,CSVTRGEPLEYF,TGCAGCGTTACACGGGGCGAACCGCTGGAGTACTTC
TRBD2,TRBV7-2,TRBJ2-3,-,CAIATSESTDTQYF,TGTGCCATTGCGACTAGCGAAAGCACAGATACGCAGTATTTT
-,TRBV4-1,TRBJ1-6,-,CASSQDPAGNSPLHF,TGCGCCAGCAGCCAGGATCCAGCAGGGAATTCACCCCTCCACTTT
TRBD1,TRBV12-3/TRBV12-4,TRBJ1-2,-,CASRRLGTGGGYGYTF,TGTGCCAGCAGGCGTTTAGGGACAGGGGGCGGGTATGGCTACACCTTC
-,TRBV10-3,TRBJ2-7,-,CAISESTGGITYEQYF,TGTGCCATCAGTGAGTCGACAGGCGGTATCACCTACGAGCAGTACTTC
TRBD2,TRBV11-1,TRBJ2-7,-,CASSLLPSGRNFYEQYF,TGTGCCAGCAGCTTACTGCCTAGCGGGAGGAATTTCTACGAGCAGTACTTC
-,TRBV6-5,TRBJ1-6,-,CASSYDIDRNSPLHF,TGTGCCAGCAGTTACGACATTGACAGAAATTCACCCCTCCACTTT
TRBD1,TRBV20-1,TRBJ1-5,many,CSARWQGARGNQPQHF,TGCAGTGCTAGGTGGCAGGGGGCGAGGGGCAATCAGCCCCAGCATTTT
-,TRBV6-5,TRBJ1-3,-,CASSYSTGVGNTIYF,TGTGCCAGCAGTTACTCGACGGGAGTTGGAAACACCATATATTTT
-,TRBV2,TRBJ2-1,-,CASSVDSEQFF,TGTGCCAGCAGTGTGGACAGTGAGCAGTTCTTC
-,TRBV6-2/TRBV6-3,TRBJ2-1,-,CASSYSGGSVEQFF,TGTGCCAGCAGTTACTCGGGCGGATCCGTGGAGCAGTTCTTC
-,TRBV6-1,TRBJ1-5,many,CASSWAHVGNQPQHF,TGTGCCAGCAGTTGGGCCCATGTCGGCAATCAGCCCCAGCATTTT
TRBD1,TRBV6-2/TRBV6-3,TRBJ1-5,many,CASSYWPRDRGLRNQPQHF,TGTGCCAGCAGTTATTGGCCCCGGGACAGGGGGCTACGCAATCAGCCCCAGCATTTT
TRBD1,TRBV20-1,TRBJ2-7,-,CSARGTGRYEQYF,TGCAGTGCTAGAGGGACAGGGCGCTACGAGCAGTACTTC
TRBD2,TRBV7-6,TRBJ2-5,-,CASSLQTSGLQETQYF,TGTGCCAGCAGCTTGCAGACTAGCGGCCTCCAAGAGACCCAGTACTTC
-,TRBV14,TRBJ2-7,-,CASSQDEWYEQYF,TGTGCCAGCAGCCAAGATGAGTGGTACGAGCAGTACTTC
TRBD2,TRBV5-5,TRBJ2-7,many,CASSVTSGSSYEQYF,TGTGCCAGCAGCGTGACTAGCGGGAGTTCCTACGAGCAGTACTTC
-,TRBV12-3/TRBV12-4,TRBJ2-7,few,CASSDGTYEQYF,TGTGCCAGCAGCGACGGCACCTACGAGCAGTACTTC
TRBD2,TRBV30,TRBJ2-7,few,CAHGRGGSSYEQYF,TGTGCCCACGGACGGGGAGGGAGCTCCTACGAGCAGTACTTC
-,TRBV6-2/TRBV6-3,TRBJ2-4,few,CASSYPGQNIQYF,TGTGCCAGCAGTTACCCCGGACAGAACATTCAGTACTTC
TRBD1,TRBV20-1,TRBJ1-5,many,CSARITGTGGSQPQHF,TGCAGTGCTAGAATTACCGGGACAGGGGGCTCACAGCCCCAGCATTTT